The next 11 T cell receptor beta chains were all read from a single sample in a study of Ad26.COV2.S vaccination and SARS-CoV-2 variants. Assay: immunoSEQ multiplex PCR; the TCRdb copy retains only in-frame clones and omits some. The sample shows roughly 300,000 clones, 75% to 90% of them seen only once. The treatment: 15 to 20 received Ad26.COV2.S at low or high dose, single or two shots; 5 received placebo; per-sample allocation not given. On day 63 after the first injection, vaccine and placebo recipients gave samples. The sample here was peripheral blood, taken in a trial of Ad26.COV2.S vaccine versus placebo. The source is a person between 18 and 65 years old who received the Ad26.COV2.S COVID-19 vaccine or a placebo.

The rearrangement uses TRBV7-7 and TRBJ2-4; D is ambiguous. This CDR3 comprises 16 residues. The germline V and J ends were trimmed by 3 bases and 0 bases, with 12 bases remaining between them. The V gene's germline CDR1 is SSHAT and CDR2 FNYEAQ (reference sequence). CDR3 sequence (DNA): TGTGCCAGCAGCTTGAAGGAGCCTATAGCCAAAAACATTCAGTACTTC. Protein: CASSLKEPIAKNIQYF.

The chain carries TRBV21-1 and TRBJ2-7. TRBV21-1 is described as a pseudogene. This CDR3 has 14 amino acids. This chain's CDR3 is CASSYTSCSYEQYF. The CDR3 nucleotides are TGTGCCAGCAGCTATACCTCTTGCTCCTACGAGCAGTACTTC.

The V gene is TRBV18, the J gene TRBJ2-5; D uncertain. The CDR3 runs 14 residues. V lost 1 base to trimming and J lost 2 bases, with 8 bases between them. Germline V gene sequence: CDR1 KGHSH, CDR2 LQKENI. The CDR3 coding sequence is TGTGCCAGCTCACCACGAAATGGGCAAGAGACCCAGTACTTC. It is translated as CASSPRNGQETQYF.

V gene TRBV27 combines with J gene TRBJ1-2; D possibly corresponds to TRBD1 (5 bases). This CDR3 comprises 14 residues. The germline V and J ends were trimmed by 6 bases and 4 bases, with 15 bases remaining between them. Germline-derived CDR1 and CDR2 are MNHEY and SMNVEV (reference sequence). The CDR3 sequence is CASSPSREVYGYTF. For the CDR3, the DNA is TGTGCCAGCAGCCCCTCCAGGGAGGTCTATGGCTACACCTTC.

The chain has TRBV6-5 and TRBJ2-7, with D possibly being TRBD1 (6 bases). V lost 6 bases and J lost 12, with 21 bases in between. Germline loops: CDR1 MNHEY, CDR2 SVGAGI. The CDR3 contains 13 residues. The CDR3 DNA follows: TGTGCCAGCAGCTCCCCAGGGGCCCTTGTCTCGTACTTC. It specifies CASSSPGALVSYF.

The chain employs TRBV4-2 and TRBJ2-7, with D possibly TRBD2 on 6 matching bases. V lost 0 bases and J 2 bases, leaving 14 bases between the germline ends. In germline, CDR1 is LGHNA, CDR2 YNFKEQ. This CDR3 spans 16 amino acids. In DNA form, the CDR3 reads TGTGCCAGCAGCCAAGAGGGGTACCCGGGGGCCTACGAGCAGTACTTC. It specifies CASSQEGYPGAYEQYF.

The chain employs TRBV7-2 and TRBJ1-2; tentative D call: TRBD1 (5 bases). V lost 5 bases, J lost 4 bases, and 8 bases lay in between. The CDR3 contains 12 residues. Germline V lookup: CDR1 SGHTA, CDR2 FQGNSA. This CDR3 reads CASSGGGYGYTF. The CDR3 region has the DNA TGTGCCAGCAGCGGGGGGGGCTATGGCTACACCTTC. Drawing the rest from reference TRBV7-2 and TRBJ1-2, the complete variable domain is GAGVSQSPSNKVTEKGKDVELRCDPISGHTALYWYRQSLGQGLEFLIYFQGNSAPDKSGLPSDRFSAERTGGSVSTLTIQRTQQEDSAVYLCASSGGGYGYTFGSGTRLTVV.

The rearrangement uses TRBV28 and TRBJ2-7, with 8 bases lining up with TRBD1. Germline CDR1 is MDHEN and CDR2 is SYDVKM. This CDR3 spans 13 amino acids. Germline trimming cut 4 bases from V and 3 bases from J; bases unmatched to any gene: 2. The CDR3 region is CASSWTGIYEQYF. The DNA of the CDR3 is TGTGCCAGCAGTTGGACAGGGATCTACGAGCAGTACTTC. Filled out from reference TRBV28 and TRBJ2-7, the complete variable domain reads DVKVTQSSRYLVKRTGEKVFLECVQDMDHENMFWYRQDPGLGLRLIYFSYDVKMKEKGDIPEGYSVSREKKERFSLILESASTNQTSMYLCASSWTGIYEQYFGPGTRLTVT.

This chain joins TRBV19 and TRBJ2-1; possibly TRBD2 for D (6 bases). The CDR3 has 13 amino acids. V was cut by 4 bases and J by 10 bases, with 14 bases left in between. Per germline, CDR1 LNHDA and CDR2 SQIVND (reference sequence). The CDR3 reads CASSREVVGEQFF. CDR3 bases: TGTGCCAGTAGTAGGGAGGTTGTTGGGGAGCAGTTCTTC.

In nucleotides, the CDR3 is TGCGCCAGCAGCCAAGGAACAGGCGTCTTCGGCGAGCAGTACTTC. Translation gives CASSQGTGVFGEQYF. The chain couples TRBV4-3 to TRBJ2-7, with D possibly TRBD1 on 5 matching bases. The CDR3 spans 15 residues. V lost 1 base to trimming and J lost 6 bases, with 16 bases between them. The V gene's germline CDR1 is LGHNA and CDR2 YSLEER.

The chain joins TRBV24-1 to TRBJ2-1; possibly TRBD2 for D (6 bases). CDR1 KGHDR and CDR2 SFDVKD come from the germline V gene. The germline V and J ends were trimmed by 7 bases and 6 bases, with 12 bases remaining between them. This CDR3 region has 13 residues. The CDR3 is CATSTGLLNEQFF. The DNA of the CDR3 is TGTGCCACCAGCACGGGACTCCTCAATGAGCAGTTCTTC.